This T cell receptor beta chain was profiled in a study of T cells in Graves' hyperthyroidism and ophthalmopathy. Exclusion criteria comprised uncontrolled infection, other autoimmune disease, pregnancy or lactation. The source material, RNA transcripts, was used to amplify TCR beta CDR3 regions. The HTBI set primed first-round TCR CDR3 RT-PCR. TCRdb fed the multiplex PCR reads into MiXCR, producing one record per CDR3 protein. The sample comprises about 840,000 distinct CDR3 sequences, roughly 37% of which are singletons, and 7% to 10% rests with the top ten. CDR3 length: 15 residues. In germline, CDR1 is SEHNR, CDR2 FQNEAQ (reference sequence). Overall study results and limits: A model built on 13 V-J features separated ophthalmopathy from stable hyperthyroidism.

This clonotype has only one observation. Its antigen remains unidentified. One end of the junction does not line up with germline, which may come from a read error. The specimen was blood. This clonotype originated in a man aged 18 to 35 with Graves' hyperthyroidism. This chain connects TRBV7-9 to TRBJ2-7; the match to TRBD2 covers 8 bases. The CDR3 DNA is TGCGCCAGCAGCCAAGGCGGGGGGCCTCCCTACGAGCAGTACTTC. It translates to CASSQGGGPPYEQYF.